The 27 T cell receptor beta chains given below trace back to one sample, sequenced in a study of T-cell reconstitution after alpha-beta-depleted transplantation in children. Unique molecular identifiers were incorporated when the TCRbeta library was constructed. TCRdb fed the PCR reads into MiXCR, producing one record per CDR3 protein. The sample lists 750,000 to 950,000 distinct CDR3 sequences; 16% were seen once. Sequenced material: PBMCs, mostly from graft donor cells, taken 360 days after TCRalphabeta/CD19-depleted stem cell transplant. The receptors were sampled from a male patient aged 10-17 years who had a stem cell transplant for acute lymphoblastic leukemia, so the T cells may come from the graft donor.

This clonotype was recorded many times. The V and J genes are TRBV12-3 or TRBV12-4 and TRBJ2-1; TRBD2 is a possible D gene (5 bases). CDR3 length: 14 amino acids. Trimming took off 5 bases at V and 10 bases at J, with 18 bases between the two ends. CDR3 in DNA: TGTGCCAGCAGTCCACCTGGACTGAGAGTAGAGCAGTTCTTC. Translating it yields CASSPPGLRVEQFF.

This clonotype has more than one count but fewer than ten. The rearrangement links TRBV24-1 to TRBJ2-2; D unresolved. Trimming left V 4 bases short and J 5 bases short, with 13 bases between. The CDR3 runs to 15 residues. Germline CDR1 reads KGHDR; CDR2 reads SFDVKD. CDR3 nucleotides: TGTGCCACCAGTGACCCACCCCTAGGGACCGGGGAGCTGTTTTTT. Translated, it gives CATSDPPLGTGELFF.

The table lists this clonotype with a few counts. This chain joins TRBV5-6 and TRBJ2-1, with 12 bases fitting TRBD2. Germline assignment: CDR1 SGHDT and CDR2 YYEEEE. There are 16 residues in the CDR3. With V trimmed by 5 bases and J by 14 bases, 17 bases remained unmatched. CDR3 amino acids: CASRRQTSGRAPGEFF. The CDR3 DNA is TGTGCCAGCAGGAGACAGACTAGCGGGAGAGCACCGGGAGAGTTCTTC.

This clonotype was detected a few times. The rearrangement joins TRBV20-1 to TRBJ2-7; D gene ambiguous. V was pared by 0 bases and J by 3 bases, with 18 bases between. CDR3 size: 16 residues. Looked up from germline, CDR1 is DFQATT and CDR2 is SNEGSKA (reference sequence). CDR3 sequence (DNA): TGCAGTGCTAGAGATCCGGCTCACACCGGAGACTACGAGCAGTACTTC. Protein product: CSARDPAHTGDYEQYF.

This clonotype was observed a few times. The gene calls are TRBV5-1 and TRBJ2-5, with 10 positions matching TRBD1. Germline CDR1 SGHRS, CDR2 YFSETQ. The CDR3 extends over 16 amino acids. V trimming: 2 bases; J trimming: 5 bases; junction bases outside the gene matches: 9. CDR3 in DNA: TGCGCCAGCAGCTTAGGACGACAGGGGGCCTGGGAGACCCAGTACTTC. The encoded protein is CASSLGRQGAWETQYF.

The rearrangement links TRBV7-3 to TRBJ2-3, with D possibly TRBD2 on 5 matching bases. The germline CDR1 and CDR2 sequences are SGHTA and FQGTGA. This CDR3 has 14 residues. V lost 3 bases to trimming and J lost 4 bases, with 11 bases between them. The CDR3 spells CASSFGVPADTQYF. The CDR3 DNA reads TGTGCCAGCAGCTTCGGGGTTCCGGCAGATACGCAGTATTTT.

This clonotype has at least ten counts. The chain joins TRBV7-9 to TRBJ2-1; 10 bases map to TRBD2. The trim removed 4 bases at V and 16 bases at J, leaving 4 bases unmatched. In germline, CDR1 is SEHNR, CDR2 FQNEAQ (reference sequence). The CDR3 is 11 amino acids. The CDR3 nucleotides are TGTGCCAGCAGCTCCGGACTAGCGGCATTCTTC. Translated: CASSSGLAAFF. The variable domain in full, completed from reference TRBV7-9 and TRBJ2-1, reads DTGVSQNPRHKITKRGQNVTFRCDPISEHNRLYWYRQTLGQGPEFLTYFQNEAQLEKSRLLSDRFSAERPKGSFSTLEIQRTEQGDSAMYLCASSSGLAAFFGPGTRLTVL.

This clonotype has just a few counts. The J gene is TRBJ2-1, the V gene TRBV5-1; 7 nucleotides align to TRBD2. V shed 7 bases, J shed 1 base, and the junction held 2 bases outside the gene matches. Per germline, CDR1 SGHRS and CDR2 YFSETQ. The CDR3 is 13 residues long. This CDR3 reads CASGGRSYNEQFF. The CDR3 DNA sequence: TGCGCCAGCGGCGGGAGATCCTACAATGAGCAGTTCTTC.

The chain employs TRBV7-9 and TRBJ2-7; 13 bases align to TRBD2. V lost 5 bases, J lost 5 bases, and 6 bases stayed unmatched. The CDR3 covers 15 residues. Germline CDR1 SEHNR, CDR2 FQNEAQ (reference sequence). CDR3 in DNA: TGTGCCAGCAGCATCTCCGGGACTAGCGGGAACGAGCAGTACTTC. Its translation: CASSISGTSGNEQYF.

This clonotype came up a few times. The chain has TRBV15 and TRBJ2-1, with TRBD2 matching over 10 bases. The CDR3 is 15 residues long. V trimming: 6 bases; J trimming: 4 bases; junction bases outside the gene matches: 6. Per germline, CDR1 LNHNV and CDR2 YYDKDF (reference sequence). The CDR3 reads CATRGWTSGYNEQFF. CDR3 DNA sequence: TGTGCCACCAGGGGGTGGACTAGCGGTTACAATGAGCAGTTCTTC.

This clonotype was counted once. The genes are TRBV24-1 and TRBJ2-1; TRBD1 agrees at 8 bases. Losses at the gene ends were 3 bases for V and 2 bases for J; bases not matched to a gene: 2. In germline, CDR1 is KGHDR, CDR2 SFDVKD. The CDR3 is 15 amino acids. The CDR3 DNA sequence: TGTGCCACCAGTGATCCGGGACAGGCCTACAATGAGCAGTTCTTC. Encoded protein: CATSDPGQAYNEQFF.

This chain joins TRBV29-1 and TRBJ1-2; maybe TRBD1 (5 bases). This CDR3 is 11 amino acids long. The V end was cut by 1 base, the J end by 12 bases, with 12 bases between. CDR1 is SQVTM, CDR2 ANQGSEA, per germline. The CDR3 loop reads CSVEVGGANTF. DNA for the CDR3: TGCAGCGTTGAAGTAGGAGGGGCAAACACCTTC.

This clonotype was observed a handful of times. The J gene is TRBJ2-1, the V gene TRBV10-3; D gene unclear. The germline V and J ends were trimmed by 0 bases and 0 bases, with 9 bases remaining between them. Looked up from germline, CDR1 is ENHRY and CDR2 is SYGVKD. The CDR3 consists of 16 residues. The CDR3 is CAISESQSRSYNEQFF. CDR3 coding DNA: TGTGCCATCAGTGAGTCGCAGAGCCGCTCCTACAATGAGCAGTTCTTC.

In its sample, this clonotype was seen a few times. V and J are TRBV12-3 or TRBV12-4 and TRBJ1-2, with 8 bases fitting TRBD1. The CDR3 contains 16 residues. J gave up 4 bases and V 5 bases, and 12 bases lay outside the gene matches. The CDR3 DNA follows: TGTGCCAGCAGTCACGAAAACAGGGGGGAAGGCTATGGCTACACCTTC. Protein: CASSHENRGEGYGYTF.

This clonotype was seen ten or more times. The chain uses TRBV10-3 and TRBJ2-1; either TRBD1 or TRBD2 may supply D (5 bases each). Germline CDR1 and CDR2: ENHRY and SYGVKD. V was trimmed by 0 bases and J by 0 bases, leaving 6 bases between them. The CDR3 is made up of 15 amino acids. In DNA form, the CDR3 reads TGTGCCATCAGTGAGTCGGGGGTCTCCTACAATGAGCAGTTCTTC. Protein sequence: CAISESGVSYNEQFF.

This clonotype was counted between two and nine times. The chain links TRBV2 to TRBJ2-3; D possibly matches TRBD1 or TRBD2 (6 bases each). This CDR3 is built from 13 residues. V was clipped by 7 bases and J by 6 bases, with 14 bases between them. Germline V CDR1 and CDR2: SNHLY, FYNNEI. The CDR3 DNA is TGTGCCAGCAAGGGGGACTTCGCTGATACGCAGTATTTT. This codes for CASKGDFADTQYF.

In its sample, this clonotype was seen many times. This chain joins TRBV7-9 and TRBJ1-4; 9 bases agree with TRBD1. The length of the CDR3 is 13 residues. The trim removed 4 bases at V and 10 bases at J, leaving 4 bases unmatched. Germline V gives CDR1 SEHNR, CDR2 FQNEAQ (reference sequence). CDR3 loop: CASSSGTGRKLFF. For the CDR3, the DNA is TGTGCCAGCAGCTCCGGGACAGGGAGAAAACTGTTTTTT.

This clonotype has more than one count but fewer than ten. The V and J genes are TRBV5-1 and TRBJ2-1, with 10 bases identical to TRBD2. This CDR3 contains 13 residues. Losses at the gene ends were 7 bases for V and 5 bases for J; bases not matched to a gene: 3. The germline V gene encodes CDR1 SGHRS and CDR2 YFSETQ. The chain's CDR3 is CASGGLADNEQFF. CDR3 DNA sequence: TGCGCCAGCGGCGGACTAGCGGACAATGAGCAGTTCTTC.

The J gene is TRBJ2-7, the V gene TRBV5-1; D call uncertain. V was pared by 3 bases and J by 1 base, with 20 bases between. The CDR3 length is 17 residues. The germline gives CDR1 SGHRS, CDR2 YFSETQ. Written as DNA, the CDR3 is TGCGCCAGCAGCTCCGACTTTACTATACAGCGTTCCTACGAGCAGTACTTC. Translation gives CASSSDFTIQRSYEQYF.

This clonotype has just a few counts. The CDR3 coding sequence is TGTGCCAGCACCCTTCCGAGGGCGGGACTAGCCGAAGCCTACGAGCAGTACTTC. Its protein is CASTLPRAGLAEAYEQYF. The V call is TRBV25-1, the J call TRBJ2-7; TRBD2 matches 9 bases. Looked up from germline, CDR1 is MGHDK and CDR2 is SYGVNS. CDR3 length: 18 residues. The V gene end was trimmed by 7 bases and the J gene end by 2 bases; junction bases not matched to a gene: 18.

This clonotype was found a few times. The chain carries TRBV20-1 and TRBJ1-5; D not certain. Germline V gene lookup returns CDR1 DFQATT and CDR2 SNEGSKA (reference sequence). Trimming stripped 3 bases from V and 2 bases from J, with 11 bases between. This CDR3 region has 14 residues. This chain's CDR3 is CSASTNRGNQPQHF. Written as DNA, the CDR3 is TGCAGTGCTAGTACCAACAGAGGCAATCAGCCCCAGCATTTT.

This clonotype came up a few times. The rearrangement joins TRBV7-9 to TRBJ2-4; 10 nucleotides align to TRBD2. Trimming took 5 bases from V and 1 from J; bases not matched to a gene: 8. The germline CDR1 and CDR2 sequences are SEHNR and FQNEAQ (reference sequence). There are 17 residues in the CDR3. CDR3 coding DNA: TGTGCCAGCAGCCTTCAAACTAGCGGGATTGCCAAAAACATTCAGTACTTC. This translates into CASSLQTSGIAKNIQYF.

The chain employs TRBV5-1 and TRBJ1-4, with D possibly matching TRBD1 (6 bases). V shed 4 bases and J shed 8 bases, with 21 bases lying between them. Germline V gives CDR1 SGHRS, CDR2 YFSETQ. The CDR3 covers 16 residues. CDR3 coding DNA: TGCGCCAGCAGCCCCGGACAGTCCTCTCGCTTGGAAAAACTGTTTTTT. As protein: CASSPGQSSRLEKLFF.

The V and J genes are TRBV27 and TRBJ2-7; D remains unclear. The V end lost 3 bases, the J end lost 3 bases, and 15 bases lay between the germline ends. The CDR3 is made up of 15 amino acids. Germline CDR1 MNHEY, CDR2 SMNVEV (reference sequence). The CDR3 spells CASSFSSSFDYEQYF. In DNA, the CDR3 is TGTGCCAGCAGTTTCTCGTCCAGTTTTGACTACGAGCAGTACTTC.

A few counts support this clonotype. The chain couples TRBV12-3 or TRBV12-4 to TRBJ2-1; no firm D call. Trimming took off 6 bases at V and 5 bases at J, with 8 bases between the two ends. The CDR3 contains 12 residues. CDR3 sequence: CASRQENNEQFF. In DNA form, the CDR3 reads TGTGCCAGCAGGCAGGAAAACAATGAGCAGTTCTTC.

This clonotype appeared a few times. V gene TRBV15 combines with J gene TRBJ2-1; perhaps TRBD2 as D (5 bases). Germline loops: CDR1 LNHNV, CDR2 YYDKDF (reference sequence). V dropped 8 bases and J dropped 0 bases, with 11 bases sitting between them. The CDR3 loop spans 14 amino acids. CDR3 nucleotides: TGTGCCACCGGACTTTTCCTCTCCTACAATGAGCAGTTCTTC. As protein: CATGLFLSYNEQFF.

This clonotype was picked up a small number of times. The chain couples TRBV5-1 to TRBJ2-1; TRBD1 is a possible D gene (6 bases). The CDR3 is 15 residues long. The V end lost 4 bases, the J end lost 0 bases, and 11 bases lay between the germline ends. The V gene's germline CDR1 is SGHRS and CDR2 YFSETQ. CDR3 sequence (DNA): TGCGCCAGCAGCCTGGACAGCCGCTCCTACAATGAGCAGTTCTTC. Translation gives CASSLDSRSYNEQFF. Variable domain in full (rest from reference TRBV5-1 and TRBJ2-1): KAGVTQTPRYLIKTRGQQVTLSCSPISGHRSVSWYQQTPGQGLQFLFEYFSETQRNKGNFPGRFSGRQFSNSRSEMNVSTLELGDSALYLCASSLDSRSYNEQFFGPGTRLTVL.